The following is a TCR beta chain sequence with its context. Its antigen is not known. V was trimmed by 4 bases and J by 3 bases, leaving 9 bases between them. This CDR3 has 14 amino acids. CDR1 SGHTA and CDR2 FQGTGA come from the germline V gene. The repertoire was sequenced with immunoSEQ multiplex PCR; TCRdb's copy has only in-frame clones and lacks some. The sample lists a few million clones; 90% to 95% were seen once. This entry comes from a study of shared clonotypes between healthy human individuals. Study-wide background: Researchers assigned three CD4 naive, three CD4 memory, two CD8 naive and one CD8 memory plate to each donor.

Study-wide results and caveats: Generation probabilities of non-shared clonotypes were lower (relative to those shared by all four donors). Among donors, the sharing of clonotypes was expected to be influenced by sequencing depth. A handful of donors had around 5.2% of their naive CD4 clonotypes in common.

The TCR originated in a young man in good health. The specimen was naive CD4+ T cells sorted from blood. The subset is: CD45RA+ positively selected. V usage is TRBV7-3 and J usage is TRBJ2-2; no clear D gene. CDR3 DNA sequence: TGTGCCAGCAGCTCGCCTCTGGACACCGGGGAGCTGTTTTTT. The encoded protein is CASSSPLDTGELFF.